The clone carrying this T cell receptor beta chain was seen only a few times. What it recognizes is unknown. This sample was included in a study of immune cell composition in non-small cell lung cancer. Normal lung was taken at the farthest possible site, at least 3 cm from tumour. Template was genomic DNA from frozen, unsorted single-cell suspensions. The study's findings and limits: Dominant in vivo tumour-associated clones were not shown to share tumour-reactive sequences. Approximately 79% of squamous and approximately 30% of adenocarcinoma cases had tumour-associated clones >0.5%. Tumour TCR-beta clonality was not significantly tied to smoking pack-years.

Some clones are missing from TCRdb's copy, which holds only in-frame ones; the method was immunoSEQ multiplex PCR. The table includes 1,500 to 2,000 clones, around four fifths detected once. The V and J ends lost 8 bases and 2 bases respectively, with 15 bases between them. This CDR3 contains 14 residues. CDR1 is MNHNS, CDR2 SASEGT, per germline. Sequenced: non-adjacent lung tissue. The receptor was derived from a human donor with non-small cell lung cancer. This chain links TRBV6-1 with TRBJ2-5, with no clear D. The CDR3 coding sequence is TGTGCCAGCCTGCAGCCACTATTACAAGAGACCCAGTACTTC. Protein sequence: CASLQPLLQETQYF.